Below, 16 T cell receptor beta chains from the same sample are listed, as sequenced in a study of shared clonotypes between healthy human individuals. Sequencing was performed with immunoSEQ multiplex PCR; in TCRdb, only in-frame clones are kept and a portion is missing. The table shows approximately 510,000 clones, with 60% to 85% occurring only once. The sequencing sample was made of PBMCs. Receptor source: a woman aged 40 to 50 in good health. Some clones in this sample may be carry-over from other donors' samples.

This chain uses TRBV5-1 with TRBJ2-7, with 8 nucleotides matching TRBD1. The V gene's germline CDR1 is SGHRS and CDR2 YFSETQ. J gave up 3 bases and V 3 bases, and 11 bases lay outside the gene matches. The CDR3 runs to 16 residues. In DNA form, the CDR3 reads TGCGCCAGCAGCTCAGAGGGGGACAGGCGCTACTACGAGCAGTACTTC. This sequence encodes CASSSEGDRRYYEQYF.

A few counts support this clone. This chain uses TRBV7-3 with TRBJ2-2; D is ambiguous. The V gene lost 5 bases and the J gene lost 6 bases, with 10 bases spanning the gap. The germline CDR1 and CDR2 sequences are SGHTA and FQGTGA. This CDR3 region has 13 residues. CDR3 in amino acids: CASSPQRPGELFF. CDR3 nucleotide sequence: TGTGCCAGCAGCCCTCAGAGGCCCGGGGAGCTGTTTTTT. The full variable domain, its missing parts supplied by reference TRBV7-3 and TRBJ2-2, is GAGVSQTPSNKVTEKGKYVELRCDPISGHTALYWYRQSLGQGPEFLIYFQGTGAADDSGLPNDRFFAVRPEGSVSTLKIQRTERGDSAVYLCASSPQRPGELFFGEGSRLTVL.

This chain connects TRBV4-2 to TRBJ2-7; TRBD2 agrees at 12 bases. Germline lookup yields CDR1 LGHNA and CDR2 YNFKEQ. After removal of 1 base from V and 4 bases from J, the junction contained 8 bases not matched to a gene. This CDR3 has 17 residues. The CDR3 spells CASSQGRLAGGFYEQYF. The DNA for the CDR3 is TGTGCCAGCAGCCAAGGGAGGCTAGCGGGAGGGTTTTACGAGCAGTACTTC.

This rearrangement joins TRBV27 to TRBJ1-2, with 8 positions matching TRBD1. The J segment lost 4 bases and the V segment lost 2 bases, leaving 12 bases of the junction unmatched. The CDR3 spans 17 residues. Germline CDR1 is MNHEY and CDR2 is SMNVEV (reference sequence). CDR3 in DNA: TGTGCCAGCAGTTTAGGCAGGGGGCGAGGGTATAGCTATGGCTACACCTTC. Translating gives CASSLGRGRGYSYGYTF.

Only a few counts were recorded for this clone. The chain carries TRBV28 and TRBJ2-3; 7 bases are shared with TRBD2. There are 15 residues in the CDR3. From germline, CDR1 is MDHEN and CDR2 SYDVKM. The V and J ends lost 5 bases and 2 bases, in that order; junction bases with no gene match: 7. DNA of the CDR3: TGTGCCAGCAGTCTAGCGGCCACGCACACAGATACGCAGTATTTT. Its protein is CASSLAATHTDTQYF.

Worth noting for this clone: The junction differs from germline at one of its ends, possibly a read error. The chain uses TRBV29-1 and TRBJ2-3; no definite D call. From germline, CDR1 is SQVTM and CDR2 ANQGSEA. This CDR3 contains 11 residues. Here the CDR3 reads CSFETTDTQYF. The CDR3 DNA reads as TGCAGCTTTGAAACCACAGATACGCAGTATTTT.

The CDR3 here is CASQGYSYEQYF. The CDR3, as DNA: TGTGCCAGTCAGGGGTACTCCTACGAGCAGTACTTC. The chain has TRBV11-2 and TRBJ2-7; a weak D match, TRBD1 (6 bases). The CDR3 length is 12 residues. Per the germline V gene, CDR1 is SGHAT and CDR2 is FQNNGV. V was shortened by 9 bases and J by 0 bases, with 9 bases between the two germline ends. The whole variable domain, remainder taken from reference TRBV11-2 and TRBJ2-7, is EAGVAQSPRYKIIEKRQSVAFWCNPISGHATLYWYQQILGQGPKLLIQFQNNGVVDDSQLPKDRFSAERLKGVDSTLKIQPAKLEDSAVYLCASQGYSYEQYFGPGTRLTVT.

The CDR3 DNA follows: TGTGCCAGCAGACCCTCTAGCGGGAGTTTTCCCCAGTACTTC. Translating gives CASRPSSGSFPQYF. The chain is built from TRBV28 and TRBJ2-5; 10 bases agree with TRBD2. The CDR3 spans 14 residues. J lost 9 bases, V lost 6 bases, and 10 bases had no gene match. CDR1 and CDR2 (germline): MDHEN, SYDVKM.

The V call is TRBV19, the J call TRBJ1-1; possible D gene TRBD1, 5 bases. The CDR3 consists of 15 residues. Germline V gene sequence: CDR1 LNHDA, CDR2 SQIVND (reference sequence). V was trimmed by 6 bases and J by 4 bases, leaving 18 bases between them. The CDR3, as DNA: TGTGCCAGTAGCCAAGTGGCGGGAGGGGTCACTGAAGCTTTCTTT. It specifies CASSQVAGGVTEAFF. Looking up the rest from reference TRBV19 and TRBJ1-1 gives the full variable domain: DGGITQSPKYLFRKEGQNVTLSCEQNLNHDAMYWYRQDPGQGLRLIYYSQIVNDFQKGDIAEGYSVSREKKESFPLTVTSAQKNPTAFYLCASSQVAGGVTEAFFGQGTRLTVV.

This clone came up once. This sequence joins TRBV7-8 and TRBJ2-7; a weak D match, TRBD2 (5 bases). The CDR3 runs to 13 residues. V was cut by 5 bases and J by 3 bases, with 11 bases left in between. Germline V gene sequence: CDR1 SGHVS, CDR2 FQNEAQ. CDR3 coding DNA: TGTGCCAGCAGCCAAACGGGGTTCTACGAGCAGTACTTC. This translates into CASSQTGFYEQYF.

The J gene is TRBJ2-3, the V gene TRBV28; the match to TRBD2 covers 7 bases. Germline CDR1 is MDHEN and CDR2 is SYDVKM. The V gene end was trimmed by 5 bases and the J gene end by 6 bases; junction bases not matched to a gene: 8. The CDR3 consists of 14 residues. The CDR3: CASSAETSRDTQYF. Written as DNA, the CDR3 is TGTGCCAGCAGTGCGGAGACTAGCAGGGATACGCAGTATTTT.

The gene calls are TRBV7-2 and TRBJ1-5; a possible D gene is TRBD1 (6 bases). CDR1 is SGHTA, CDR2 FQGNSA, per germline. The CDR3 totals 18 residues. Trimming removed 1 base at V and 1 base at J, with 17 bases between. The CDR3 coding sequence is TGTGCCAGCAGCTTAGTAGTAGGGGGGGTAACGAGCAATCAGCCCCAGCATTTT. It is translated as CASSLVVGGVTSNQPQHF.

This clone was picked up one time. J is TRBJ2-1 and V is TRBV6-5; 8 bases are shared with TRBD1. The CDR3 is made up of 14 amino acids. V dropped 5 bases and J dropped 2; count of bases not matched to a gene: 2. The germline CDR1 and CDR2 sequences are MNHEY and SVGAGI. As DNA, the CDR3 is TGTGCCAGCAGTGAACAGGGGGCCTACAATGAGCAGTTCTTC. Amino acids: CASSEQGAYNEQFF.

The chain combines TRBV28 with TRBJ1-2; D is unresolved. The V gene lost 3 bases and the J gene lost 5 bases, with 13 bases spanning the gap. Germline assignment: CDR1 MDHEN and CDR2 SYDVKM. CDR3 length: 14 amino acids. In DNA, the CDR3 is TGTGCCAGCAGTTTTCGGCGGCAACTGTATGGCTACACCTTC. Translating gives CASSFRRQLYGYTF.

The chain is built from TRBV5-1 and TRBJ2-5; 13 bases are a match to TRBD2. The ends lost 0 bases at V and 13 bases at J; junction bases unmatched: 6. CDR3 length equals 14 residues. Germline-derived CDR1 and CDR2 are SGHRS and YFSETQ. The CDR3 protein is CASSLETSGRFRYF. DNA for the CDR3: TGCGCCAGCAGCTTGGAGACTAGCGGGAGGTTCCGGTACTTC.

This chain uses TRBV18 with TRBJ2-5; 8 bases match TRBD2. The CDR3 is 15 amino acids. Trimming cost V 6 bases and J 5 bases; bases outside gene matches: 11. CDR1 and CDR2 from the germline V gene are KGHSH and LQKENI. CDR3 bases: TGTGCCAGCTCCCCGCCCAGCGGGAGAGTGGAGACCCAGTACTTC. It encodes CASSPPSGRVETQYF.